One and the same sample provided the 20 T cell receptor beta chains below, sequenced in a study of blood T cell repertoires in COVID-19. Here immunoSEQ multiplex PCR was the method, and the copy in TCRdb shows in-frame clones only, minus some. The table has 180,000 or so clones, about 87% seen once. The sample was peripheral blood. The source of these receptors is a man aged 35-49 years with active or convalescent COVID-19.

The rearrangement links TRBV15 to TRBJ2-6; 9 bases map to TRBD1. After removal of 11 bases from V and 1 base from J, the junction contained 12 bases not matched to a gene. The CDR3 runs 17 residues. In germline, CDR1 is LNHNV, CDR2 YYDKDF (reference sequence). Written as DNA, the CDR3 is TGTGCCTCCTCTACCGGGACAGGGTTATCTGGGGCCAACGTCCTGACTTTC. Translating gives CASSTGTGLSGANVLTF.

The chain employs TRBV4-2 and TRBJ2-2; D gene ambiguous. From germline, CDR1 is LGHNA and CDR2 YNFKEQ. Trimming cost V 4 bases and J 6 bases, with 15 bases left between them. This CDR3 has 15 residues. The CDR3 DNA sequence: TGTGCCAGCAGCCGAGCTGCAGGTAACCCCGGGGAGCTGTTTTTT. This encodes CASSRAAGNPGELFF.

The chain is built from TRBV4-3 and TRBJ1-4; TRBD1 aligns across 9 bases. This CDR3 has 15 amino acids. J lost 10 bases, V lost 0 bases, and 6 bases had no gene match. Per germline, CDR1 LGHNA and CDR2 YSLEER. For the CDR3, the DNA is TGCGCCAGCAGCCAAGAAGACAGGGGGTTTGCAAAACTGTTTTTT. Amino acid sequence: CASSQEDRGFAKLFF.

The V gene is TRBV2, the J gene TRBJ1-1; D not resolved. With 7 bases removed from V and 0 bases from J, the gap between germline ends came to 12 bases. Germline CDR1 SNHLY, CDR2 FYNNEI. The CDR3 loop spans 14 amino acids. In DNA, the CDR3 is TGTGCCAGCACCCTGAGGTATGTGAACACTGAAGCTTTCTTT. Encoded protein: CASTLRYVNTEAFF.

The chain joins TRBV27 to TRBJ2-2; 7 bases are shared with TRBD2. J gave up 3 bases and V 1 base, and 2 bases lay outside the gene matches. Germline assignment: CDR1 MNHEY and CDR2 SMNVEV (reference sequence). CDR3 length: 15 residues. The CDR3 here is CASSLWGGYTGELFF. The CDR3, as DNA: TGTGCCAGCAGTTTATGGGGGGGATACACCGGGGAGCTGTTTTTT.

The V call is TRBV6-2 or TRBV6-3, the J call TRBJ1-1; TRBD1 agrees at 10 bases. Germline V gene data show CDR1 as MNHEY and CDR2 as SVGEGT. The CDR3 is 16 residues long. J gave up 5 bases and V 2 bases, and 8 bases lay outside the gene matches. In nucleotides, the CDR3 is TGTGCCAGCAGTTACAGACAGGGGGCAGTTATTACTGAAGCTTTCTTT. Protein product: CASSYRQGAVITEAFF.

The chain uses TRBV2 and TRBJ1-4; 9 bases are shared with TRBD1. CDR1 is SNHLY, CDR2 FYNNEI, per germline. V gave up 4 bases and J gave up 0 bases; unmatched junction bases: 9. The CDR3 covers 18 residues. The CDR3 DNA sequence: TGTGCCAGCAGTGGACAGGGGGGGAACCGGGCAACTAATGAAAAACTGTTTTTT. This sequence encodes CASSGQGGNRATNEKLFF.

The V gene is TRBV7-8, the J gene TRBJ2-7; 13 nucleotides match TRBD2. In germline, CDR1 is SGHVS, CDR2 FQNEAQ. The CDR3 totals 15 residues. The trim removed 6 bases at V and 3 bases at J, leaving 5 bases unmatched. In nucleotides, the CDR3 is TGTGCCAGCAGTTACCGACTAGCGGGGGGCTACGAGCAGTACTTC. It encodes CASSYRLAGGYEQYF.

This clone was counted only a few times. The chain combines TRBV4-1 with TRBJ1-5, with a tentative D call TRBD1 (5 bases). CDR1 and CDR2 (germline): MGHRA, YSYEKL. The CDR3 contains 16 residues. The V and J ends lost 0 bases and 2 bases respectively, with 11 bases between them. The CDR3 region is CASSQDSGYGNQPQHF. In DNA form, the CDR3 reads TGCGCCAGCAGCCAAGATTCAGGGTACGGCAATCAGCCCCAGCATTTT.

This clone was seen once. Relative to the germline gene, one junction end is altered; a read error may explain this. This chain links TRBV28 with TRBJ1-2, with a possible D match to TRBD1 (6 bases). The CDR3 is made up of 12 amino acids. Germline CDR1 reads MDHEN; CDR2 reads SYDVKM. The CDR3 reads CASSSRSSGTFF. The CDR3 DNA reads as TGTGCCAGCAGTTCACGGAGTTCCGGGACATTCTTC.

J is TRBJ2-2 and V is TRBV7-2, with D hard to call. V was shortened by 7 bases and J by 4 bases, with 13 bases between the two germline ends. The V gene's germline CDR1 is SGHTA and CDR2 FQGNSA. This CDR3 contains 14 residues. The DNA of the CDR3 is TGTGCCAGCACCCAGCAGGCATTCACCGGGGAGCTGTTTTTT. It is translated as CASTQQAFTGELFF.

This clone was recorded a few times. The chain joins TRBV4-1 to TRBJ2-7; 10 bases line up with TRBD2. The CDR3 extends over 16 amino acids. Looked up from germline, CDR1 is MGHRA and CDR2 is YSYEKL. V shed 0 bases, J shed 12 bases, and the junction held 14 bases outside the gene matches. The CDR3 spells CASSQDQTRLAGDSYF. In DNA form, the CDR3 reads TGCGCCAGCAGCCAAGATCAAACCCGGCTAGCGGGGGATTCGTACTTC.

This chain uses TRBV7-2 with TRBJ2-7, with D unresolved. V gave up 0 bases and J gave up 3 bases, with 6 bases separating them. Germline V CDR1 and CDR2: SGHTA, FQGNSA. The CDR3 runs 13 residues. CDR3: CASSLAPVYEQYF. Written as DNA, the CDR3 is TGTGCCAGCAGCTTAGCTCCCGTCTACGAGCAGTACTTC.

The chain combines TRBV5-6 with TRBJ1-2, with D perhaps matching TRBD1 (5 bases). This CDR3 is built from 15 residues. Trimming removed 0 bases from V and 8 bases from J, with 17 bases in between. In germline, CDR1 is SGHDT, CDR2 YYEEEE. The CDR3, as DNA: TGTGCCAGCAGCTTGGCCTACGAGACAGCACTAGGCTACACCTTC. Amino acid sequence: CASSLAYETALGYTF.

J is TRBJ2-7 and V is TRBV30; D uncertain. CDR1 and CDR2 from the germline V gene are GTSNPN and SVGIG (reference sequence). CDR3 length: 12 residues. The V gene lost 0 bases and the J gene lost 9 bases, with 12 bases spanning the gap. The CDR3 bases are TGTGCCTGGAGTGTACGAACGCGAACGCAGTACTTC. Encoded protein: CAWSVRTRTQYF.

The chain employs TRBV9 and TRBJ2-2; 9 bases align to TRBD2. With 0 bases clipped from V and 8 bases from J, the junction kept 8 bases outside the gene matches. CDR3 length: 16 amino acids. Per the germline V gene, CDR1 is SGDLS and CDR2 is YYNGEE. The CDR3 coding sequence is TGTGCCAGCAGCGTAGGGCTAGCGGGGAGTGGAGGGGAGCTGTTTTTT. Translation gives CASSVGLAGSGGELFF.

This clone was seen a handful of times. The genes are TRBV5-6 and TRBJ1-4, with unresolved D. This CDR3 has 14 residues. The germline V and J ends were trimmed by 2 bases and 4 bases, with 9 bases remaining between them. Germline CDR1 SGHDT, CDR2 YYEEEE. Here the CDR3 DNA reads TGTGCCAGCAGCTTTGCAGGAATTAATGAAAAACTGTTTTTT. Encoded protein: CASSFAGINEKLFF. Using reference TRBV5-6 and TRBJ1-4 for the parts outside the CDR3, the full variable domain is DAGVTQSPTHLIKTRGQQVTLRCSPKSGHDTVSWYQQALGQGPQFIFQYYEEEERQRGNFPDRFSGHQFPNYSSELNVNALLLGDSALYLCASSFAGINEKLFFGSGTQLSVL.

The V gene is TRBV13, the J gene TRBJ1-2; D may be TRBD1 (5 bases). V lost 5 bases and J lost 2, with 9 bases in between. The germline gives CDR1 PRHDT, CDR2 FYEKMQ (reference sequence). CDR3 length equals 13 residues. CDR3 DNA: TGTGCCAGCAGCGCCGCAGGGAACTATGGCTACACCTTC. Translation: CASSAAGNYGYTF.

The V gene is TRBV6-5, the J gene TRBJ1-6; D unresolved. The CDR3 totals 14 residues. V lost 6 bases and J 9 bases, leaving 15 bases between the germline ends. From germline, CDR1 is MNHEY and CDR2 SVGAGI. In DNA form, the CDR3 reads TGTGCCAGCAGCCGAGAGGGCCCTGGTTCACCCCTCCACTTT. It codes for CASSREGPGSPLHF.

The chain recombines TRBV4-3 with TRBJ1-2; D call uncertain. The CDR3 is 13 residues long. Germline-derived CDR1 and CDR2 are LGHNA and YSLEER. The V end was cut by 0 bases, the J end by 6 bases, with 8 bases between. CDR3 in amino acids: CASSQDGRDGYTF. For the CDR3, the DNA is TGCGCCAGCAGCCAAGATGGGAGGGATGGCTACACCTTC.